This T cell receptor beta chain was observed in a study of T cell changes during pregnancy in multiple sclerosis. Data came from immunoSEQ multiplex PCR; TCRdb stores just in-frame clones and leaves some out. The table lists about 64,000 clones, less than 95% of them singletons. The sequences come from peripheral blood, collected in the third trimester of pregnancy. The receptor was derived from a female donor in good health, enrolled as a control in a pregnancy study.

The CDR3 sequence: CASTVGSYPNTEAFF. In DNA form, the CDR3 reads TGTGCCAGCACCGTCGGGAGCTATCCGAACACTGAAGCTTTCTTT. V usage is TRBV9 and J usage is TRBJ1-1; D is unclear. Germline CDR1 is SGDLS and CDR2 is YYNGEE. There are 15 residues in the CDR3. V dropped 6 bases and J dropped 1 base, with 16 bases sitting between them. Full variable domain (outside the CDR3, taken from reference TRBV9 and TRBJ1-1): DSGVTQTPKHLITATGQRVTLRCSPRSGDLSVYWYQQSLDQGLQFLIQYYNGEERAKGNILERFSAQQFPDLHSELNLSSLELGDSALYFCASTVGSYPNTEAFFGQGTRLTVV.